The T cell receptor (beta chain) described here comes from a study of response to subunit inactivated influenza vaccine. The study's findings and limits: Few additional T cells are recruited per seasonal influenza vaccination, authors suggested.

This clonotype was seen repeatedly, ten times or more. Its specificity is not known. Germline V lookup: CDR1 MDHEN, CDR2 SYDVKM. V was pared by 8 bases and J by 4 bases, with 9 bases between. The CDR3 runs to 12 residues. TCRdb itself ran the RT-PCR reads through MiXCR, one entry per CDR3 protein. The sample consists of around 530,000 distinct CDR3 sequences, approximately 12% of them appearing once. The specimen comprised PBMCs from blood, sampled on the day of vaccination. The rearrangement links TRBV28 to TRBJ1-3, with D unresolved. The sequence was obtained from a man aged 45 to 65 who received an inactivated influenza vaccine. CDR3 residues: CASLARGNTIYF. As DNA, the CDR3 is TGTGCCAGCCTTGCTAGAGGAAACACCATATATTTT. The full variable domain, in which reference TRBV28 and TRBJ1-3 provide the parts outside the CDR3, is DVKVTQSSRYLVKRTGEKVFLECVQDMDHENMFWYRQDPGLGLRLIYFSYDVKMKEKGDIPEGYSVSREKKERFSLILESASTNQTSMYLCASLARGNTIYFGEGSWLTVV.